A selection of T cell receptor beta chains follows, all from one sample in a study of vaccination effects on CD4 cells after COVID-19. TCRdb's table, derived via immunoSEQ multiplex PCR, lists solely in-frame clones and lacks some. The table lists 45,000 to 50,000 clones, 67% of them singletons, with 4.5% to 6.5% in the top ten. No antigen has been assigned to these receptors. Material: CD4+ T cells from PBMCs cultured without peptide, obtained before COVID-19 vaccination. The receptors here all came from a human donor who received a COVID-19 vaccine. The CDR3 runs from the conserved cysteine through the conserved F or W. Fields, in order: CDR3 protein, CDR3 DNA, clone size, D gene, V gene, J gene, CDR3 length. A D gene is named only where the DNA matches it firmly. Not every row has a clone size; where given, it reads once, few, many or a size class.

CDR3 protein: CASSPPSGNTIYF
CDR3 DNA: TGTGCCAGCTCACCACCCTCTGGAAACACCATATATTTT
clone size: -
D gene: -
V gene: TRBV18
J gene: TRBJ1-3
CDR3 length: 13

CDR3 protein: CASSLTQLSSGNTIYF
CDR3 DNA: TGTGCCAGCAGCTTAACTCAGCTGAGCTCTGGAAACACCATATATTTT
clone size: -
D gene: -
V gene: TRBV7-9
J gene: TRBJ1-3
CDR3 length: 16

CDR3 protein: CASSRDLLINYGYTF
CDR3 DNA: TGTGCCAGTAGTCGGGACCTTCTTATCAACTATGGCTACACCTTC
clone size: -
D gene: -
V gene: TRBV19
J gene: TRBJ1-2
CDR3 length: 15

CDR3 protein: CASSLAQGGHTEAFF
CDR3 DNA: TGTGCCAGCAGCTTGGCCCAAGGGGGCCACACTGAAGCTTTCTTT
clone size: -
D gene: TRBD1
V gene: TRBV5-5
J gene: TRBJ1-1
CDR3 length: 15

CDR3 protein: CASSLGQQIYGYTF
CDR3 DNA: TGCGCCAGCAGCTTGGGACAGCAAATCTATGGCTACACCTTC
clone size: -
D gene: -
V gene: TRBV5-1
J gene: TRBJ1-2
CDR3 length: 14

CDR3 protein: CASSQGRDTGELFF
CDR3 DNA: TGTGCCAGCAGCCAAGGGAGGGACACCGGGGAGCTGTTTTTT
clone size: -
D gene: -
V gene: TRBV3-1/TRBV3-2
J gene: TRBJ2-2
CDR3 length: 14

CDR3 protein: CASSSGAGGGYEQYF
CDR3 DNA: TGTGCCAGCAGCTCTGGCGCGGGAGGAGGGTACGAGCAGTACTTC
clone size: -
D gene: TRBD2
V gene: TRBV5-4
J gene: TRBJ2-7
CDR3 length: 15

CDR3 protein: CASREQGKSYEQYF
CDR3 DNA: TGTGCCAGCAGAGAACAGGGGAAGTCCTACGAGCAGTACTTC
clone size: -
D gene: TRBD1
V gene: TRBV6-6
J gene: TRBJ2-7
CDR3 length: 14

CDR3 protein: CASSPREASTDTQYF
CDR3 DNA: TGTGCCAGCTCACCGCGGGAGGCTAGCACAGATACGCAGTATTTT
clone size: -
D gene: TRBD2
V gene: TRBV18
J gene: TRBJ2-3
CDR3 length: 15

CDR3 protein: CASSFSGYQPQHF
CDR3 DNA: TGTGCCAGCAGTTTTTCAGGATATCAGCCCCAGCATTTT
clone size: -
D gene: -
V gene: TRBV12-3/TRBV12-4
J gene: TRBJ1-5
CDR3 length: 13

CDR3 protein: CASRPGLANTGELFF
CDR3 DNA: TGTGCCAGCCGTCCGGGACTAGCGAACACCGGGGAGCTGTTTTTT
clone size: -
D gene: TRBD2
V gene: TRBV6-4
J gene: TRBJ2-2
CDR3 length: 15

CDR3 protein: CASSHPGGTEAFF
CDR3 DNA: TGTGCCAGCAGCCACCCAGGGGGCACTGAAGCTTTCTTT
clone size: -
D gene: TRBD1
V gene: TRBV28
J gene: TRBJ1-1
CDR3 length: 13

CDR3 protein: CASSIRSGHSGNTIYF
CDR3 DNA: TGTGCCAGTAGTATTCGATCAGGACACTCTGGAAACACCATATATTTT
clone size: few
D gene: -
V gene: TRBV19
J gene: TRBJ1-3
CDR3 length: 16

CDR3 protein: CASSLEQGGYTF
CDR3 DNA: TGTGCCAGCAGCTTAGAGCAGGGCGGCTACACCTTC
clone size: -
D gene: -
V gene: TRBV7-9
J gene: TRBJ1-2
CDR3 length: 12

CDR3 protein: CATSDHLGPREGVEQFF
CDR3 DNA: TGTGCCACCAGTGATCACCTGGGACCCCGGGAAGGGGTTGAGCAGTTCTTC
clone size: -
D gene: -
V gene: TRBV24-1
J gene: TRBJ2-1
CDR3 length: 17

CDR3 protein: CASSLWEGEQFF
CDR3 DNA: TGTGCCAGCAGCTTATGGGAAGGGGAGCAGTTCTTC
clone size: -
D gene: -
V gene: TRBV7-3
J gene: TRBJ2-1
CDR3 length: 12

CDR3 protein: CASSLLAGPGTDTQYF
CDR3 DNA: TGTGCCAGCAGCTTACTGGCGGGGCCCGGCACAGATACGCAGTATTTT
clone size: -
D gene: -
V gene: TRBV11-2
J gene: TRBJ2-3
CDR3 length: 16

CDR3 protein: CASAPGGTRTGELFF
CDR3 DNA: TGTGCCAGCGCCCCGGGGGGGACACGCACCGGGGAGCTGTTTTTT
clone size: -
D gene: TRBD2
V gene: TRBV2
J gene: TRBJ2-2
CDR3 length: 15

CDR3 protein: CASRGQGLGYGYTF
CDR3 DNA: TGTGCCAGCAGGGGACAGGGGCTGGGCTATGGCTACACCTTC
clone size: -
D gene: TRBD1
V gene: TRBV6-5
J gene: TRBJ1-2
CDR3 length: 14

CDR3 protein: CASSQDRAIGSPLHF
CDR3 DNA: TGCGCCAGCAGCCAAGATCGGGCAATAGGGTCACCCCTCCACTTT
clone size: few
D gene: -
V gene: TRBV4-1
J gene: TRBJ1-6
CDR3 length: 15

CDR3 protein: CAWSDSGTVTDTQYF
CDR3 DNA: TGTGCCTGGAGTGATAGCGGGACCGTCACAGATACGCAGTATTTT
clone size: -
D gene: TRBD2
V gene: TRBV30
J gene: TRBJ2-3
CDR3 length: 15

CDR3 protein: CASSYDRVAGNTIYF
CDR3 DNA: TGTGCCAGCAGTTACGACAGGGTGGCCGGAAACACCATATATTTT
clone size: few
D gene: TRBD1
V gene: TRBV6-6
J gene: TRBJ1-3
CDR3 length: 15

CDR3 protein: CASSLQGPTEAFF
CDR3 DNA: TGCGCCAGCAGCTTGCAGGGCCCCACTGAAGCTTTCTTT
clone size: -
D gene: -
V gene: TRBV5-1
J gene: TRBJ1-1
CDR3 length: 13

CDR3 protein: CASSPRQGKNIQYF
CDR3 DNA: TGTGCCAGCAGCCCACGACAGGGGAAAAACATTCAGTACTTC
clone size: -
D gene: TRBD1
V gene: TRBV9
J gene: TRBJ2-4
CDR3 length: 14

CDR3 protein: CASSQDLAERNQPQHF
CDR3 DNA: TGTGCCAGCAGCCAAGATTTGGCAGAGCGCAATCAGCCCCAGCATTTT
clone size: -
D gene: -
V gene: TRBV4-2
J gene: TRBJ1-5
CDR3 length: 16

CDR3 protein: CASRQGAWTEAFF
CDR3 DNA: TGTGCCAGCAGACAGGGGGCTTGGACTGAAGCTTTCTTT
clone size: -
D gene: TRBD1
V gene: TRBV28
J gene: TRBJ1-1
CDR3 length: 13

CDR3 protein: CASSQGDPTNEQYF
CDR3 DNA: TGTGCCAGCAGCCAAGGGGACCCTACAAACGAGCAGTACTTC
clone size: -
D gene: -
V gene: TRBV3-1/TRBV3-2
J gene: TRBJ2-7
CDR3 length: 14

CDR3 protein: CASSLGIAGPYEQYF
CDR3 DNA: TGTGCCAGCAGCCTCGGGATAGCGGGGCCCTACGAGCAGTACTTC
clone size: few
D gene: TRBD2
V gene: TRBV5-4
J gene: TRBJ2-7
CDR3 length: 15

CDR3 protein: CSASMGAAYSNQPQHF
CDR3 DNA: TGCAGTGCTAGTATGGGGGCAGCGTATAGCAATCAGCCCCAGCATTTT
clone size: -
D gene: -
V gene: TRBV20-1
J gene: TRBJ1-5
CDR3 length: 16

CDR3 protein: CASSARVMTEAFF
CDR3 DNA: TGTGCCAGTAGTGCCAGGGTGATGACTGAAGCTTTCTTT
clone size: few
D gene: -
V gene: TRBV19
J gene: TRBJ1-1
CDR3 length: 13

CDR3 protein: CASSLDTGRANGYTF
CDR3 DNA: TGTGCCAGCAGCTTAGATACGGGGCGGGCCAATGGCTACACCTTC
clone size: -
D gene: -
V gene: TRBV7-9
J gene: TRBJ1-2
CDR3 length: 15

CDR3 protein: CASSQPGLAGGQSYEQFF
CDR3 DNA: TGTGCCAGCAGTCAGCCGGGACTAGCGGGAGGGCAGTCGTATGAGCAGTTCTTC
clone size: once
D gene: TRBD2
V gene: TRBV7-6
J gene: TRBJ2-1
CDR3 length: 18

CDR3 protein: CASRETGGSGNTIYF
CDR3 DNA: TGTGCCAGCAGAGAAACAGGGGGCTCTGGAAACACCATATATTTT
clone size: -
D gene: TRBD1
V gene: TRBV25-1
J gene: TRBJ1-3
CDR3 length: 15

CDR3 protein: CASRTGTSGNTIYF
CDR3 DNA: TGTGCCAGCAGGACAGGGACCTCTGGAAACACCATATATTTT
clone size: -
D gene: TRBD1
V gene: TRBV2
J gene: TRBJ1-3
CDR3 length: 14

CDR3 protein: CASSLRDRENEQYF
CDR3 DNA: TGCGCCAGCAGCCTCCGGGACAGGGAAAACGAGCAGTACTTC
clone size: -
D gene: TRBD1
V gene: TRBV5-1
J gene: TRBJ2-7
CDR3 length: 14

CDR3 protein: CASSGGRLKTTEAFF
CDR3 DNA: TGTGCCAGCAGTGGGGGGCGGCTAAAGACCACTGAAGCTTTCTTT
clone size: few
D gene: -
V gene: TRBV2
J gene: TRBJ1-1
CDR3 length: 15

CDR3 protein: CASSLGQGTHYGYTF
CDR3 DNA: TGTGCCAGCAGCCTGGGACAGGGGACGCATTATGGCTACACCTTC
clone size: once
D gene: TRBD1
V gene: TRBV7-2
J gene: TRBJ1-2
CDR3 length: 15

CDR3 protein: CASSQWGAGLNTGELFF
CDR3 DNA: TGTGCCAGCAGCCAATGGGGAGCGGGACTTAACACCGGGGAGCTGTTTTTT
clone size: few
D gene: TRBD2
V gene: TRBV4-2
J gene: TRBJ2-2
CDR3 length: 17

CDR3 protein: CAISESSLLLPTNIAKNIQYF
CDR3 DNA: TGTGCCATCAGTGAGTCGAGTCTCCTCCTTCCGACAAACATAGCCAAAAACATTCAGTACTTC
clone size: -
D gene: -
V gene: TRBV10-3
J gene: TRBJ2-4
CDR3 length: 21